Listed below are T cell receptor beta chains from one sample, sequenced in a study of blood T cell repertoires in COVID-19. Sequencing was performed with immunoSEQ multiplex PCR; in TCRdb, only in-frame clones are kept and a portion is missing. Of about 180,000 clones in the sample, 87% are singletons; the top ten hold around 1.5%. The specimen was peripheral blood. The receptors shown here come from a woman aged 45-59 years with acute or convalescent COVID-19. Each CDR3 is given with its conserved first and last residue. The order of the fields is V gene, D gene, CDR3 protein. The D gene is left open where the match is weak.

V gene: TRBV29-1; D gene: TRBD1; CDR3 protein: CSVKRRGTQYEQYF
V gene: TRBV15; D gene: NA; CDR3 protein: CATSRDYSVNYGYTF
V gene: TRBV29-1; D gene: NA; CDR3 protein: CSFSDTHYGYTF
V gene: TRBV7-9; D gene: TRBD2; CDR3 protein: CASSLTGTSGRAADTQYF
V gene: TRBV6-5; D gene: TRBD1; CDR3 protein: CASRSGQGTEKLFF
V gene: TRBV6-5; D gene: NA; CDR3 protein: CASSYSTVNTEAFF
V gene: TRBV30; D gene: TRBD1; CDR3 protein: CAGDRGLYGYTF
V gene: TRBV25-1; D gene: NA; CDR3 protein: CASSGSPPYEQYF
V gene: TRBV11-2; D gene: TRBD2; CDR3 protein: CASSRGVYEQYF
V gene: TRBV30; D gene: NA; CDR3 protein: CAWSSGYYGYTF
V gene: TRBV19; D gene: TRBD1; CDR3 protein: CASRRGGQGAFAETQYF
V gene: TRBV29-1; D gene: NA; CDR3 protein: CSVTKPTNTGELFF
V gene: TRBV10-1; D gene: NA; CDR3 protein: CASSESARGPINTEAFF
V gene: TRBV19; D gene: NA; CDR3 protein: CASSKSAAMMPQHF
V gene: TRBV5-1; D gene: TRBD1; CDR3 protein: CASSPGTASRGYTF
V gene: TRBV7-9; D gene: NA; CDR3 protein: CASSLPGREEEKLFF